This TCR beta chain was identified in a study of T cells after yellow fever vaccination. Notes on the study in general: Subsequent booster samples again held most clones from primary vaccination (nearly 98% CD4, nearly 90% CD8).

On this clonotype: No antigen is known for it.

TCRdb reanalysed the 5' RACE reads using MiXCR and keeps one entry per CDR3 protein. Of 250,000 to 300,000 distinct CDR3 sequences listed, around 8.6% were seen once; the top ten hold 3% to 3.5%. Trimming removed 3 bases from V and 6 bases from J; junction bases left unmatched: 7. This CDR3 spans 14 amino acids. Germline V gives CDR1 SGHNT, CDR2 YYREEE (reference sequence). The rearrangement uses TRBV5-4 and TRBJ1-1; 8 positions match TRBD1. The sequence was obtained from a man aged 18 to 30 who received the YFV17D yellow fever vaccine. The sequenced sample was CD4+ T cells sorted from PBMCs, obtained 5 days after the yellow fever booster vaccination. The CDR3 bases are TGTGCCAGCAGCTGGACAGACAGGGGCGCTGAAGCTTTCTTT. This translates into CASSWTDRGAEAFF.